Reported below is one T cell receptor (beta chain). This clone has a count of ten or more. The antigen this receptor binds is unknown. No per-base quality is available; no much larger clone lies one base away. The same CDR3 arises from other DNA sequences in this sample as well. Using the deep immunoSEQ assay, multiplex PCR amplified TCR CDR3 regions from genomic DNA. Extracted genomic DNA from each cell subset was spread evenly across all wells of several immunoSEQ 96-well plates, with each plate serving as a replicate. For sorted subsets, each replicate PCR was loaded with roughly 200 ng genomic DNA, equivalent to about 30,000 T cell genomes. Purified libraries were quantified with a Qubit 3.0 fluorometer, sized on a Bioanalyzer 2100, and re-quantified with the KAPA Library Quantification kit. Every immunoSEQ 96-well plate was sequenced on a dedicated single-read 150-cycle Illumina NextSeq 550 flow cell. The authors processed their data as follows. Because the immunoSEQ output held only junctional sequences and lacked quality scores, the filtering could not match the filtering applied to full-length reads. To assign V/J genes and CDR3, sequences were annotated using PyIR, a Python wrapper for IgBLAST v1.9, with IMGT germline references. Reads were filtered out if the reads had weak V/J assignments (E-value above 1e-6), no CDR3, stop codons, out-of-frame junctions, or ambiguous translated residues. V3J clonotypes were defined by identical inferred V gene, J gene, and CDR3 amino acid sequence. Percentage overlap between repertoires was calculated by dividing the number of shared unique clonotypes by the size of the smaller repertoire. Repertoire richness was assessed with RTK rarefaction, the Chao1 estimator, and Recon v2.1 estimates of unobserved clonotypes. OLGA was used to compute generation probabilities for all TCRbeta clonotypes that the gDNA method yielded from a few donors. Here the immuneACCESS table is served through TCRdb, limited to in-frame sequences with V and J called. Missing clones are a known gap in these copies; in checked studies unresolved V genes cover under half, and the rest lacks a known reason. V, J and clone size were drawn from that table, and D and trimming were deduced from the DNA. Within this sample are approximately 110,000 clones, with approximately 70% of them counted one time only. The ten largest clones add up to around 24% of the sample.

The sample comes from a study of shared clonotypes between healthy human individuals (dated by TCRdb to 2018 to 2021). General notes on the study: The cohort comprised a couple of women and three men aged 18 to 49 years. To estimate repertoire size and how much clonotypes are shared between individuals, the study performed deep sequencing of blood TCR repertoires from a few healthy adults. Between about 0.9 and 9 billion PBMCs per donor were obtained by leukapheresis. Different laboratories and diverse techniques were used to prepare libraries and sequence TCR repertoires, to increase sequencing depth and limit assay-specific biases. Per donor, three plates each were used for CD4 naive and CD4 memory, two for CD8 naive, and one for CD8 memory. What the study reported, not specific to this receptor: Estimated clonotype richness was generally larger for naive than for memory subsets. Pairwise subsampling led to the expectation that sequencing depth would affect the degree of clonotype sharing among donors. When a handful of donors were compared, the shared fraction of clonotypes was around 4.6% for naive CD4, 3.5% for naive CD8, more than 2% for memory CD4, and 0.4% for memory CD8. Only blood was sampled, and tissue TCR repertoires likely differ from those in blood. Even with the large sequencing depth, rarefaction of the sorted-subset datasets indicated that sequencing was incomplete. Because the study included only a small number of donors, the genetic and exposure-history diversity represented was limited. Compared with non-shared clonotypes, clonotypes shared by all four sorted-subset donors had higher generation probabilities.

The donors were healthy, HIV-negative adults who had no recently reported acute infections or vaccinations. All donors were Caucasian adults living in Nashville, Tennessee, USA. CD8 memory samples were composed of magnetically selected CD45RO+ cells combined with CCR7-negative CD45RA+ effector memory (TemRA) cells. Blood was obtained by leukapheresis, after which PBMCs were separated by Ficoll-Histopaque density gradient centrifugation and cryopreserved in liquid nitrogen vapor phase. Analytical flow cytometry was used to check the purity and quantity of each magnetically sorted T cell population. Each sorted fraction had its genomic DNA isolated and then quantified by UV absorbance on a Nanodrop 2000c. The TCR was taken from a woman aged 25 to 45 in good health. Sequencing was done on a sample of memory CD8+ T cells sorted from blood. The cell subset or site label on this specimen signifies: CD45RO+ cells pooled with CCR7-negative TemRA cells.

At the DNA level, the sequence is TGTGCCAGCAGCCATGAACTCAGCGGAGAGAACACCGGGGAGCTGTTTTTT. Its translation reads: CASSHELSGENTGELFF. The sequence joins TRBV14 to TRBJ2-2; matching of 5 bases hints at TRBD2 as the D gene. The V and J ends are trimmed by 3 bases and 1 base, leaving 15 bases between them. Including cysteine and phenylalanine, the CDR3 has 17 amino acids. The CDR3 DNA has 51 bases and is translated from base 1. As encoded in the germline V gene, CDR1 is SGHDN while CDR2 is FVKESK.